This T cell receptor (beta chain) is drawn from a study of blood T cell repertoires in COVID-19. CDR1 and CDR2 from the germline V gene are SGHVS and FQNEAQ. The CDR3 covers 13 residues. Trimming pared 4 bases from V and 13 bases from J, leaving 17 bases between. Profiling relied on immunoSEQ multiplex PCR, and the TCRdb table lists in-frame clones only, not all of them. The sample lists 100,000 to 110,000 clones; 85% were seen once. Sequencing was done on a sample of peripheral blood. The V call is TRBV7-8, the J call TRBJ2-1; TRBD2 might be the D (6 bases). The origin of this receptor is a human donor in a cohort sampled during active COVID-19. DNA of the CDR3: TGTGCCAGCAGCTCGTCCGGACTAAGGGGCCAGTTCTTC. Translation gives CASSSSGLRGQFF. Full variable domain (outside the CDR3, taken from reference TRBV7-8 and TRBJ2-1): GAGVSQSPRYKVAKRGQDVALRCDPISGHVSLFWYQQALGQGPEFLTYFQNEAQLDKSGLPSDRFFAERPEGSVSTLKIQRTQQEDSAVYLCASSSSGLRGQFFGPGTRLTVL.